This T cell receptor beta chain was identified in a study of T cell responses to AZD1222 COVID-19 vaccine. Overall study context: Pooling was applied to second doses at about 4 or about 12 weeks.

Germline V gives CDR1 SGHRS, CDR2 YFSETQ. The CDR3 runs 13 residues. Trimming took 4 bases from V and 4 from J; bases not matched to a gene: 4. Findings and limits, study-wide: Increases in Spike-specific TCR breadth and depth were seen after two AZD1222 doses. The donors showed a predominance of white British ancestry and of females, with possible underestimation of clonal diversity. Spike as a whole was targeted by vaccine-associated CD4 TCRs, dominant at 160-218 and 743-854.

This clone was counted a single time. Its cognate antigen is unknown. Assay: immunoSEQ multiplex PCR; the TCRdb copy retains only in-frame clones and omits some. The sample carries about 180,000 clones, around nine tenths recorded once. This chain links TRBV5-1 with TRBJ1-2, with TRBD1 matching over 7 bases. This sequence originates from an adult in good health. Here the sequenced sample was peripheral blood, taken on day 0 of AZD1222 vaccination. The CDR3 reads CASSGDSPYGYTF. In nucleotides, the CDR3 is TGCGCCAGCAGCGGGGACAGCCCCTATGGCTACACCTTC.